This TCR beta chain comes out of a study of cytomegalovirus exposure and HLA in healthy donors. About the study: HLA-typed donors were the source of about 85 million unique TCRs held in an early data release. Study results and limitations: Cytomegalovirus-associated status was assigned to around 160 TCR beta chains. Cytomegalovirus status was reportedly diagnosed by the classifier with high sensitivity and specificity.

Germline values: CDR1 KGHSH, CDR2 LQKENI. The CDR3 has 15 residues. The V gene end was trimmed by 6 bases and the J gene end by 4 bases; junction bases not matched to a gene: 6. PCR was performed using 60 Vbeta and 13 Jbeta primers. Sequenced by immunoSEQ multiplex PCR; TCRdb stores in-frame clones only, minus some. There are around 180,000 clones in the sample; approximately 80% occur only once, and more than 1% lies in the top ten. This clone occurred once. Its antigen is as yet unknown. The receptor comes from a boy under 10 years old in good health and CMV-seronegative. The chain recombines TRBV18 with TRBJ2-3, with 11 positions matching TRBD1. Input material: PBMCs. This CDR3 is CASSPGTGGADTQYF. As DNA, the CDR3 is TGTGCCAGCTCTCCGGGGACAGGGGGTGCAGATACGCAGTATTTT. The full variable domain, completed using reference TRBV18 and TRBJ2-3, is NAGVMQNPRHLVRRRGQEARLRCSPMKGHSHVYWYRQLPEEGLKFMVYLQKENIIDESGMPKERFSAEFPKEGPSILRIQQVVRGDSAAYFCASSPGTGGADTQYFGPGTRLTVL.